This TCR beta chain was found in a study of vaccination and CD4 T cells after COVID-19 (dated by TCRdb to 2022 to 2024). General notes on the study: SARS-CoV-2 positivity had been established in the convalescent patients by nasal swab PCR, and mild disease was recorded in some 10 of these patients and severe disease in one. Culture stimuli were overlapping spike peptide pools from SARS-CoV-2 and from the common cold coronaviruses HCoV-NL63, HCoV-OC43 and HCoV-229E. Two doses of either the Pfizer-BioNTech BNT162b2 vaccine (n=8) or the Moderna mRNA-1273 vaccine (n=2) were administered to participants. The spike-specific CD4+ TCR repertoire was compared before and after mRNA vaccination in about nine COVID-19 convalescent patients and a few infection-naive healthy vaccine recipients. Post-vaccine blood samples were collected a median of about 66 days after the second vaccine dose, ranging from roughly 13 to 250 days. Six males and four females were included in the convalescent cohort, with two Hispanic individuals, seven Caucasians, two Asians and one multiracial person represented. As controls, cultures received a CEFX viral epitope pool (the positive control), an HIV-1 Nef peptide pool (the negative control), or no peptide at all. Post-COVID blood samples were collected from convalescent patients a median of about 92 days after diagnosis, with a range of about 30 to 161 days.

For CDR1 and CDR2, the germline V gene (reference sequence) lists DFQATT and SNEGSKA. The CDR3 has 16 amino acids, counting the end cysteine and phenylalanine. The sequence is cut down to CDR3 DNA, 48 bases in frame from base 1. V is cut back by 7 bases and J by 1 base, with 12 bases in the junction unmatched. Results the study describes overall, beyond this receptor: The number of convalescent patients in the study was relatively small, and the study did not examine early timepoints following natural infection. In convalescent patients, a median around 83% of post-vaccine SARS-CoV-2-reactive clones were detected only after vaccination, and vaccine-specific priming was suggested by this finding. In convalescent patients, nearly all vaccine-specific clones (304 of 307) were found to be mono-reactive for SARS-CoV-2 spike rather than cross-reactive with common cold coronaviruses. An increase in the median number of SARS-CoV-2-reactive clonotypes from 21 after infection to roughly 36 after vaccination was observed, but the change was not found to be significant.

The sample's treatment or condition label is to be understood as: roughly 10-day PBMC culture with coronavirus spike peptide pools or control peptides (ViraFEST assay). The ViraFEST assay was used in the study, in which antigen-specific T cells were expanded with peptide pools and expanded clonotypes were subsequently identified by TCR sequencing. Positive SARS-CoV-2 PCR tests in the convalescent patients dated from March to December 2020, before Alpha, Beta and Delta variants emerged in the United States. Each well held 2 million to 2.5 million PBMCs cultured with approximately 10 ug/ml peptide pools in IMDM containing approximately 4.8% human AB serum and approximately 10 IU/ml IL-2. Half of the culture medium was replaced with fresh IL-2-containing medium on days 3 and 7. Once the cells had been in culture for roughly 10 days, the EasySep CD4+ T cell isolation kit was used to isolate CD4+ T cells by negative selection. Ficoll-Paque Plus gradient centrifugation was used to isolate PBMCs from whole blood, and the isolated PBMCs were then either used fresh or cryopreserved at -140C. Culture conditions were generally each tested in triplicate wells.

Points on this clonotype: Its antigen remains undetermined. No quality values exist for individual bases; no much larger clone is one base distant.

The library was generated by PCR. TCR sequencing of DNA from cultured CD4+ T cells used the Oncomine TCR Beta short-read assay at the Johns Hopkins FTIC core. The QIAamp micro DNA kit was used to extract genomic DNA from the cultured CD4+ T cells. Oncomine TCR Beta libraries from cultured CD4+ T cells were pooled using unique dual indexes and sequenced on an Illumina iSeq 100. Turning to the authors' computational methods: Non-productive sequences were removed, and CDR3s that did not start with C, did not end with F or W, or were shorter than 7 amino acids were discarded. The MANAFEST web application identified antigen-specific clonotypes by comparing peptide-stimulated wells against reference wells and other culture wells. For a clone to be called positive, the clone needed an FDR below 0.05, an odds ratio above 5, and a productive frequency above 0.1% in at least two of three replicate wells. Clonotypes that were significantly expanded in both SARS-CoV-2 spike wells and at least one common cold coronavirus spike condition were defined as cross-reactive. CDR3 homology was assessed with Levenshtein distances (stringdist) and unrooted phylogenetic trees (ape) in R version 3.6.1. TCRdb ran its own pipeline on the public reads, namely fastp trimming at Q25 and MiXCR clone calling, and kept in-frame beta chains. Rows are unified per CDR3 protein, each entry keeping the most common DNA and genes. TCRdb, rather than the study authors, made the V and J calls. Across this sample there are 9,500 or so distinct CDR3 sequences, with 30% seen only once. The ten biggest clones cover about 9.8% of the sample.

This chain joins TRBV20-1 to TRBJ2-5; 10 of the junction bases match TRBD2. This material consisted of CD4+ T cells from blood, cultured in vitro, taken after SARS-CoV-2 vaccination. The receptor was derived from a human donor who had recovered from COVID-19. The base sequence is TGCAGTGTCCCGGGTCGGCCTAGCGGGAGCCAAGAGACCCAGTACTTC. Protein translation: CSVPGRPSGSQETQYF.